The clone carrying this T cell receptor (beta chain) appeared a few times. Its specificity is not known. These data originate in a study of T-cell memory formation after mild COVID-19. Study-wide background: TCR clusters were largely donor specific. Whole-study findings and limits: Second-wave clones reaching peak frequency on day 37 lacked confirmed SARS-CoV-2 specificity.

Researchers used 5'RACE with constant-segment primers to make TCR alpha and TCR beta cDNA libraries that carry sample barcodes and UMIs. MiXCR, run by TCRdb on the 5' RACE reads, gives a single entry per CDR3 protein. The profile shows some 180,000 distinct CDR3 sequences, around a sixth of them singletons. V gave up 3 bases and J gave up 6 bases, with 6 bases separating them. The CDR3 is 11 residues long. CDR1 LGHDT and CDR2 YNNKEL come from the germline V gene (reference sequence). The sequenced sample consisted of PBMCs or a T cell subset sorted from them (not recorded which). The V and J genes are TRBV3-1 and TRBJ2-7; possibly TRBD1 or TRBD2 for D (5 bases each). The TCR comes from a man younger than 30 who had mild COVID-19 (a few samples of this study predate the infection). Cell type and time point are not known. CDR3 DNA: TGTGCCAGCAGCCACGGGGCCGAGCAGTACTTC. This gives the protein CASSHGAEQYF.